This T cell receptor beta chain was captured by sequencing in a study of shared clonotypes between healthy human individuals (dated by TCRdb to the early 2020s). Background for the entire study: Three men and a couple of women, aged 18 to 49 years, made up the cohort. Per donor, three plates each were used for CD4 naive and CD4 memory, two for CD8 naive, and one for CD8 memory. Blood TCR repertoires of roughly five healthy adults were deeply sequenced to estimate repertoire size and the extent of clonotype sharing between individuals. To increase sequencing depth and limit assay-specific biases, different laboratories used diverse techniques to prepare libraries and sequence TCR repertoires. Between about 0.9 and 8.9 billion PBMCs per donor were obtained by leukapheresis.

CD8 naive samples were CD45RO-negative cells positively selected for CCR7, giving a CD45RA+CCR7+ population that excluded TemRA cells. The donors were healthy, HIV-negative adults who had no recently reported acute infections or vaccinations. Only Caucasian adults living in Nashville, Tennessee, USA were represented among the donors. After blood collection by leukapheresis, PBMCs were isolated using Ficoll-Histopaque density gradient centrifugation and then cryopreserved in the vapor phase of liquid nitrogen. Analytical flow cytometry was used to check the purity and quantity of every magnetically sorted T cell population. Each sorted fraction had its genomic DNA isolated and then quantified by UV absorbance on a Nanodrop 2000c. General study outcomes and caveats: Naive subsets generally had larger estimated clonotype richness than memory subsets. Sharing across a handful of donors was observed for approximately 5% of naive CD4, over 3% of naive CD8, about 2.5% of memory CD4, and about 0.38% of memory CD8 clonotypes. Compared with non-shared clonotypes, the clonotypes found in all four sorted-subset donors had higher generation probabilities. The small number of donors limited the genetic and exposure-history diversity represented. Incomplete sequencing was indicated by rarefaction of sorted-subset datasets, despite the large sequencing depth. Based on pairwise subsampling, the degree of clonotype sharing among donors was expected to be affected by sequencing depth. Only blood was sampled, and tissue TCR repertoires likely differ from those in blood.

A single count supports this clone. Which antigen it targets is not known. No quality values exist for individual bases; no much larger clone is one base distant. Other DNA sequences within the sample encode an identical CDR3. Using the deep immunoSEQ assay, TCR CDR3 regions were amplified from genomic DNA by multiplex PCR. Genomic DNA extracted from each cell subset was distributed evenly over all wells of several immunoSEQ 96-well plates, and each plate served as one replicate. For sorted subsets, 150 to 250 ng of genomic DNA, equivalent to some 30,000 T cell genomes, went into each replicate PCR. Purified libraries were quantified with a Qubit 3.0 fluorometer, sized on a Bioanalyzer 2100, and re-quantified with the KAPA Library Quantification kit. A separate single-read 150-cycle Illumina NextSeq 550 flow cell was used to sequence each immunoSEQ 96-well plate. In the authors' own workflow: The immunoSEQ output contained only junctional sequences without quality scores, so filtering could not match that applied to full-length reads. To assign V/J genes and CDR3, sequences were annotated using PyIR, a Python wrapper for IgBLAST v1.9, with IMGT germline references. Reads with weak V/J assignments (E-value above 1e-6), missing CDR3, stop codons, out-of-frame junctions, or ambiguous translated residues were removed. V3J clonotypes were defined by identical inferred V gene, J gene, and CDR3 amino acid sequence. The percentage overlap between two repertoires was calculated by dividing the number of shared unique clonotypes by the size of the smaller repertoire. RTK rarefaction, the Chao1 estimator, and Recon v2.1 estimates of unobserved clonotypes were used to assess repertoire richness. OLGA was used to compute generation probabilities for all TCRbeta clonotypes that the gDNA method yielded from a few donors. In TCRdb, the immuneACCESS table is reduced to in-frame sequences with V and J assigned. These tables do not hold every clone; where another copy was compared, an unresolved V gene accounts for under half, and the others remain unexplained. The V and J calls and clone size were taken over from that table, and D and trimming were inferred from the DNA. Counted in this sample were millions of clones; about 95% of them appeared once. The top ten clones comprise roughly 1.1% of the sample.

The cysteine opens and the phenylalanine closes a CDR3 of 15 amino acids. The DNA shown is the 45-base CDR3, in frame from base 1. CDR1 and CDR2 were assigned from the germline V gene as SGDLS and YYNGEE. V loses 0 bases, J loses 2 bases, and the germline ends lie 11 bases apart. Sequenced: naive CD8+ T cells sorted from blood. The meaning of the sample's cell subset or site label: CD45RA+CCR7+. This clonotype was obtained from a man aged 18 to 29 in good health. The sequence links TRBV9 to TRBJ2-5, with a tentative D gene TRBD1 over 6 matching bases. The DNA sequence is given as TGTGCCAGCAGCGTAGACAGTGGGACACAAGAGACCCAGTACTTC. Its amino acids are CASSVDSGTQETQYF. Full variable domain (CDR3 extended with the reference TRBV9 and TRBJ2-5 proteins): DSGVTQTPKHLITATGQRVTLRCSPRSGDLSVYWYQQSLDQGLQFLIQYYNGEERAKGNILERFSAQQFPDLHSELNLSSLELGDSALYFCASSVDSGTQETQYFGPGTRLLVL.